The clone carrying this T cell receptor (beta chain) was seen only a few times. This sample was included in a study of post-analysis software for immune sequencing data. The wider study: The patients showed relapsing-remitting, secondary progressive and progressive-relapsing multiple sclerosis courses.

TCR beta cDNA libraries had unique molecular identifiers. TCRdb used MiXCR to reprocess the PCR reads, holding one entry per CDR3 protein. The sample holds 500,000 to 600,000 distinct CDR3 sequences, roughly 46% seen once. Sequences were obtained from blood. This TCR was recovered from a girl aged 5 to 17 with multiple sclerosis.

The CDR3 protein is CSAVLTGASYNEQFF. In nucleotides, the CDR3 is TGCAGTGCTGTTCTGACGGGGGCGTCCTACAATGAGCAGTTCTTC. The chain recombines TRBV20-1 with TRBJ2-1; the D gene could be TRBD1 or TRBD2 (6 bases each). CDR1 and CDR2 from the germline V gene are DFQATT and SNEGSKA (reference sequence). V was trimmed by 5 bases and J by 1 base, leaving 15 bases between them. CDR3 length equals 15 residues.